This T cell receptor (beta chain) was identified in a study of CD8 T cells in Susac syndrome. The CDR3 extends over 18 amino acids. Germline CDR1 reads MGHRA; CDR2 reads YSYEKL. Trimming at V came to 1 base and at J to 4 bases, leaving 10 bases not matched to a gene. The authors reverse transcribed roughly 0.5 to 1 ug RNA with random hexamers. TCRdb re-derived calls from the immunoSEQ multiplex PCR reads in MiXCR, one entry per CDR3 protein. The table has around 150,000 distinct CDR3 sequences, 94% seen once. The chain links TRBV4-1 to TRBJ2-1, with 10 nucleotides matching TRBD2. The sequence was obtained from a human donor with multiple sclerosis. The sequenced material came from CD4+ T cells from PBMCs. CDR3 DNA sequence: TGCGCCAGCAGCCAAGGCCAACTAGCGGGGAAAGGATACAATGAGCAGTTCTTC. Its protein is CASSQGQLAGKGYNEQFF.